This T cell receptor (beta chain) was identified in a study of Graves' ophthalmopathy and Graves' hyperthyroidism. V dropped 6 bases and J dropped 5; count of bases not matched to a gene: 17. This CDR3 region has 17 residues. Germline values: CDR1 SGHRS, CDR2 YFSETQ. Study outcomes and limitations: Most expanded clonotypes in thyroid above 0.001 frequency also showed up in blood. Ophthalmopathy was separated from stable hyperthyroidism by a 13-signature model with 87.88% sensitivity and over 75% specificity.

From RNA, the CDR3 regions of TCR beta chains were amplified and sequenced. The workflow started with a first-round RT-PCR run with HTBI primers and then moved on to a second-round multiplex PCR. A single record per CDR3 protein comes from TCRdb applying MiXCR to the multiplex PCR reads. Here the sample spans 350,000 to 450,000 distinct CDR3 sequences, approximately 21% being singletons. No progression to ophthalmopathy over 18 months defined stable hyperthyroidism. None of the included patients had other autoimmune diseases, uncontrolled infections, pregnancy or lactation, as these led to exclusion. Many counts were recorded for this clonotype. Its antigen remains unknown.

This clonotype was sampled from a woman aged 18-29 years with stable Graves' hyperthyroidism. Source material: peripheral blood. The chain carries TRBV5-1 and TRBJ2-5; 9 nucleotides line up with TRBD2. The chain's CDR3 is CASKTAGTASGKETQYF. As DNA, the CDR3 is TGCGCCAGCAAGACTGCTGGGACGGCTAGCGGGAAGGAGACCCAGTACTTC. Based on the CDR3 plus reference TRBV5-1 and TRBJ2-5, the full variable domain is KAGVTQTPRYLIKTRGQQVTLSCSPISGHRSVSWYQQTPGQGLQFLFEYFSETQRNKGNFPGRFSGRQFSNSRSEMNVSTLELGDSALYLCASKTAGTASGKETQYFGPGTRLLVL.